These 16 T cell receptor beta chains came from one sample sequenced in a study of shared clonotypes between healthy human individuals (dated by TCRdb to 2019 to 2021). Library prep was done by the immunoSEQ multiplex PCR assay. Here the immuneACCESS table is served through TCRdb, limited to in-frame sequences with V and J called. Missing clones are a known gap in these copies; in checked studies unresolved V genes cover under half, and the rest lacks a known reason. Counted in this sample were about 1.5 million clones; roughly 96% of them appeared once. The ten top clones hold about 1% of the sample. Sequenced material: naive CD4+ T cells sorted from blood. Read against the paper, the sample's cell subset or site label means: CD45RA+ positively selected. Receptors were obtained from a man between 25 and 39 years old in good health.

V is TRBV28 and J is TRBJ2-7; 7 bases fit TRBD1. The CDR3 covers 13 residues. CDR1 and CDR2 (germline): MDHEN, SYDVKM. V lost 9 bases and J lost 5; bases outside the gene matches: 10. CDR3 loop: CASLRGGDDEQYF. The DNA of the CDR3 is TGTGCCAGTCTTAGAGGGGGCGACGACGAGCAGTACTTC.

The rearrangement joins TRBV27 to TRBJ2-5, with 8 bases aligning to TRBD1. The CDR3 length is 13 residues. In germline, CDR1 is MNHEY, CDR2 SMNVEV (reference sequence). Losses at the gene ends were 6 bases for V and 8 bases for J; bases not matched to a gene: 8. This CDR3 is CASSLGQGFTQYF. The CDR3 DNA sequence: TGTGCCAGCAGCCTTGGACAGGGATTTACCCAGTACTTC.

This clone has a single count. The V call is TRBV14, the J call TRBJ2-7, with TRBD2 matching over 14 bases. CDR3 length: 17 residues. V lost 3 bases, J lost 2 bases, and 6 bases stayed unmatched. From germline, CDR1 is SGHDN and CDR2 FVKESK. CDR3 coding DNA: TGTGCCAGCAGCCAGGGACTAGCGGGAGTCCATGCCTACGAGCAGTACTTC. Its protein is CASSQGLAGVHAYEQYF.

CDR3 loop: CASSPRQQETQYF. In DNA, the CDR3 is TGTGCCAGCAGCCCCAGGCAGCAAGAGACCCAGTACTTC. This sequence joins TRBV7-2 and TRBJ2-5; D ambiguous. V was pared by 5 bases and J by 2 bases, with 9 bases between. CDR1 is SGHTA and CDR2 is FQGNSA in the germline V gene. This CDR3 is built from 13 residues.

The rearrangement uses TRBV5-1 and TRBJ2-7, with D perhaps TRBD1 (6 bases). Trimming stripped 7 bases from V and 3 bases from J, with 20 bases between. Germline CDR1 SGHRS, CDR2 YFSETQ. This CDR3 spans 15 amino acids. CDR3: CASRLLQGSIYEQYF. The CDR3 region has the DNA TGCGCCAGCCGACTCCTTCAGGGGAGTATCTACGAGCAGTACTTC.

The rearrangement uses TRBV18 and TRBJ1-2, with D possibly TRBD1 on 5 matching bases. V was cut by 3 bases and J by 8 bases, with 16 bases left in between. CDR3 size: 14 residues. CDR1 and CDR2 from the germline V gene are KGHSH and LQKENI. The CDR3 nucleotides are TGTGCCAGCTCACCGCCTTCAGGGTCTGGGGGCTACACCTTC. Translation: CASSPPSGSGGYTF.

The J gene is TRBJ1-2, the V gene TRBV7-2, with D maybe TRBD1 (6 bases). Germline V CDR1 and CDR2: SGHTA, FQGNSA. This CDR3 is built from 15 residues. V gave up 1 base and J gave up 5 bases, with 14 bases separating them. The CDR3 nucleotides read TGTGCCAGCAGCTTAGTAGGCCGAGGGGGATATGGCTACACCTTC. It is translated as CASSLVGRGGYGYTF.

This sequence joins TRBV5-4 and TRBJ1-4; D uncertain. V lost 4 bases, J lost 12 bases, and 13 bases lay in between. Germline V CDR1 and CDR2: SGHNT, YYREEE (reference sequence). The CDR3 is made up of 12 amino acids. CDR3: CASSQKGGELFF. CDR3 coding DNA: TGTGCCAGCAGCCAAAAGGGAGGAGAACTGTTTTTT.

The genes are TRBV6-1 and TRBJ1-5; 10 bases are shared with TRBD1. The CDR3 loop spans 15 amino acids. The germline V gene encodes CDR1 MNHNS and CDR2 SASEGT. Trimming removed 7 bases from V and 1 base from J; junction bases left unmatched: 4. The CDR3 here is CASIRTGGSNQPQHF. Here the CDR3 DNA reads TGTGCCAGCATCCGGACAGGGGGAAGCAATCAGCCCCAGCATTTT.

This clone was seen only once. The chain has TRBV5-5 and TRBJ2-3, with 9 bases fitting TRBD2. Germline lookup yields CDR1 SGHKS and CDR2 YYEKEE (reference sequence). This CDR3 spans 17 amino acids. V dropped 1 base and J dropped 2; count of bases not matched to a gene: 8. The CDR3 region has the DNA TGTGCCAGCAGCTTGCCCGCGCTAGCGGGGAACACAGATACGCAGTATTTT. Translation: CASSLPALAGNTDTQYF.

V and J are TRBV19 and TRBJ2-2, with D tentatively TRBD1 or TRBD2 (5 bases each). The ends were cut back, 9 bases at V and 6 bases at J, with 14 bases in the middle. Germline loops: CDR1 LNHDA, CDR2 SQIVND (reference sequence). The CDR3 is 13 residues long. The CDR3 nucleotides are TGTGCCAGCACGATATGGGGGTCCGGGGAGCTGTTTTTT. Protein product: CASTIWGSGELFF.

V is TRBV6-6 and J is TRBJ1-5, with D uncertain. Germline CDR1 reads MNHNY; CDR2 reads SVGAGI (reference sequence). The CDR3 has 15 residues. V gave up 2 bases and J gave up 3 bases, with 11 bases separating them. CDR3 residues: CASSYVAGTNQPQHF. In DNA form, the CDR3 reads TGTGCCAGCAGTTACGTGGCAGGAACCAATCAGCCCCAGCATTTT.

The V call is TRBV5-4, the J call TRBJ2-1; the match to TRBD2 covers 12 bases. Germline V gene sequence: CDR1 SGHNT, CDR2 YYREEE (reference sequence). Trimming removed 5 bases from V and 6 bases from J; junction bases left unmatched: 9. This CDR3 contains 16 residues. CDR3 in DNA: TGTGCCAGCAGTCCGACTAGCGGGAGAGGCTCCAATGAGCAGTTCTTC. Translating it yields CASSPTSGRGSNEQFF.

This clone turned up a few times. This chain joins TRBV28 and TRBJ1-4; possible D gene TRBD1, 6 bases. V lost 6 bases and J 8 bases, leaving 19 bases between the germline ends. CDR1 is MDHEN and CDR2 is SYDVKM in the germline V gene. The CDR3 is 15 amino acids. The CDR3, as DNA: TGTGCCAGCAGCTCCACAGGGAACTTAAGGGAAAAACTGTTTTTT. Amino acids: CASSSTGNLREKLFF.

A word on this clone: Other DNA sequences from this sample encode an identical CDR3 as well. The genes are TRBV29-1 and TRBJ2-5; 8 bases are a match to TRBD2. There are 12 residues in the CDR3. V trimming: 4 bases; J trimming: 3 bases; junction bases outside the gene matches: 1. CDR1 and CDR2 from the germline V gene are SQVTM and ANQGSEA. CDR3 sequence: CSVAGGEETQYF. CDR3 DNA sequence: TGCAGCGTTGCGGGAGGGGAAGAGACCCAGTACTTC.

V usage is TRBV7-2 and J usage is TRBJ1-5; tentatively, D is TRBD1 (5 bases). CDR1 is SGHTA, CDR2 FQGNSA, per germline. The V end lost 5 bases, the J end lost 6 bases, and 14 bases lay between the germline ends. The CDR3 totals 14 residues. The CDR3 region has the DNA TGTGCCAGCAGCGCACGAATCGGGGGTCAGCCCCAGCATTTT. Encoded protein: CASSARIGGQPQHF.